This T cell receptor beta chain was sequenced in a study of T cells in Graves' hyperthyroidism and ophthalmopathy. Looking at the study overall: Staff took peripheral blood when the initial diagnosis was made, before any treatment began.

Used for diagnoses were clinical symptoms, serum thyroxine and TRAb, thyroid ultrasound and orbital computed tomography. Looked up from germline, CDR1 is SGHDN and CDR2 is FVKESK. The CDR3 has 16 amino acids. V gave up 0 bases and J gave up 4 bases, with 15 bases separating them. This clonotype showed up many times. Its antigen is unknown. Researchers amplified the TCR beta CDR3 regions from RNA transcripts. The HTBI primer set was used in a first-round RT-PCR of the TCR CDR3. Each CDR3 protein gets one entry after TCRdb re-called the multiplex PCR reads with MiXCR. This table holds about 280,000 distinct CDR3 sequences, under 30% found once. Study-wide results and caveats: A model using 13 V-J features told ophthalmopathy apart from stable hyperthyroidism.

This receptor was obtained from a man aged 35 to 55 with Graves' hyperthyroidism that later progressed to Graves' ophthalmopathy. The chain uses TRBV14 and TRBJ1-2; D gene uncertain. The sequencing input was blood. The CDR3 DNA reads as TGTGCCAGCAGCCAAGATCCTCCCGCAGGTTTCTATGGCTACACCTTC. It codes for CASSQDPPAGFYGYTF. The full variable domain, rest sourced from reference TRBV14 and TRBJ1-2, is EAGVTQFPSHSVIEKGQTVTLRCDPISGHDNLYWYRRVMGKEIKFLLHFVKESKQDESGMPNNRFLAERTGGTYSTLKVQPAELEDSGVYFCASSQDPPAGFYGYTFGSGTRLTVV.